The clone carrying this TCR beta chain has more than one count but fewer than ten. Its matching antigen is unknown. Time point given: newly diagnosed GD, antithyroid drugs for less than 3 months. Following extraction of RNA from PBMCs, that RNA was used to make the TCR library. Through Arm-PCR of CDR3 regions and iRepertoire HTBI primers, TCR beta libraries were built. Using its own MiXCR run on the multiplex PCR reads, TCRdb lists one record per CDR3 protein. Here the sample spans under 450,000 distinct CDR3 sequences, 12% being singletons. The data were taken from a study of regulatory T cells in long-lasting Graves disease. Broader study findings: Graves' patients with persistent disease showed TCR diversity lower than patients newly diagnosed.

CDR3 length: 16 residues. With V trimmed by 6 bases and J by 5 bases, 16 bases remained unmatched. Germline V CDR1 and CDR2: DFQATT, SNEGSKA (reference sequence). Another study also made use of these data, one on T cells in Graves' hyperthyroidism and ophthalmopathy. That source notes: Initially, a first-round RT-PCR of the TCR CDR3 employed the HTBI primer set. Ophthalmopathy got predicted by the model a median around 6.6 months before its onset.

The receptor comes from a woman aged 18-29 years with Graves disease. Sequencing was performed on peripheral blood mononuclear cells (PBMCs), taken at new diagnosis, from a patient treated with antithyroid drugs. V and J are TRBV20-1 and TRBJ2-1; 7 positions match TRBD2. CDR3 region: CSATLWEGWRHNEQFF. The CDR3 DNA follows: TGCAGTGCCACCCTCTGGGAGGGATGGCGGCACAATGAGCAGTTCTTC.